This T cell receptor (beta chain) originates from a study of cytotoxic CD8 clonotypes in ibrutinib-treated CLL (TCRdb year 2021). The study in broad terms: The cohort included some 14 treatment-naive and about a dozen relapsed/refractory patients; some 18 were IGHV unmutated. Samples at response were collected after a median of 12 months of treatment, with a range of roughly 6 to 40 months. Cryopreserved peripheral blood mononuclear cells were collected at three points: before therapy, at response, and at either sustained remission or disease progression. Longitudinal samples were available for about 30% of the roughly 86 trial participants. Partial responses were observed in about 25 patients and complete responses in 2; after a median follow-up of about 69 months, remission was maintained in roughly 15 patients and progression was observed in approximately twelve. Every sample from remission and from progressive disease was obtained while the patients were still on ibrutinib. Samples averaged about 260,000 productive templates and 94,082 productive rearrangements. What the work shows at the level of the full study, not this receptor alone: Sampling times were not matched between patients in sustained remission and patients whose disease was progressing, and lymph node repertoires were not examined. Baseline clonality was found to be higher than that of age-matched healthy donors and was strongly correlated with circulating CD8+ T-cell counts. Clonality rose at ibrutinib response, remained stable during sustained remission, and dropped back toward baseline at progression. Public clonotypes were found to be uncommon and were observed to contract or remain stable during treatment; the increase in clonality was shown to reflect expansion of private clonotypes at ibrutinib response.

The goal of deep resolution MiSeq sequencing was a depth between 1 in 1 million and 1 in 200,000 T cells, and coverage averaged 10x per clonotype. The immunoSEQ hsTCRB Kit was used to generate TCR beta libraries. The published analysis was carried out like this. Data were analyzed with ImmunoSEQ Data Assistant and ImmunoSEQ Analyzer, with V, D and J genes assigned per IMGT definitions. Clonality was computed as one minus normalized Shannon entropy of productive rearrangement frequencies, ranging from 0 to 1. Public clonotype analysis was restricted to overrepresented clonotypes comprising at least 0.05% of each patient's repertoire. Some 13 age-matched healthy donor repertoires from immuneACCESS served as clonality controls. In its TCRdb copy, this immuneACCESS table keeps in-frame sequences only and misses some clones. Where compared with another copy, unresolved V genes explain less than half of these, and the others have no known cause. The V and J calls and the clone size are those of that table, but D and trimming were determined from the DNA. Within this sample are 200,000 to 250,000 clones, with roughly 73% of them counted one time only. Of the sample, 11% falls within the top ten clones.

The label giving this sample's time point can be read as: approximately twelve months on ibrutinib. Roughly 1.8 micrograms of genomic DNA were extracted from cryopreserved PBMCs for TCR beta library preparation. Longitudinal blood samples from CLL patients receiving ibrutinib monotherapy were subjected to high-throughput TCR beta sequencing. The patients took part in an open-label, single-center phase 2 trial of ibrutinib monotherapy. Cut back by 4 bases and 2 bases, the V and J ends lie 15 bases apart. The germline V gene encodes CDR1 SQVTM and CDR2 ANQGSEA. The CDR3 has 14 amino acids, counting the end cysteine and phenylalanine. Of all the DNA, just the CDR3 is kept, 42 bases in frame from base 1. As for this clone: It has no known antigen specificity. Per-nucleotide qualities are absent, and no much larger clonotype sits a single base away.

This receptor was obtained from a human donor with chronic lymphocytic leukemia. In this chain, TRBV29-1 is recombined with TRBJ2-7; the D match is possibly TRBD1 or TRBD2, with 5 bases aligned in each. Specimen: PBMCs, collected after 12 months of ibrutinib treatment. DNA sequence: TGCAGCGTTGGAGGGGCCTCAGGGACCTACGAGCAGTACTTC. Translated, it gives CSVGGASGTYEQYF.